A selection of T cell receptor beta chains follows, all from one sample in a study of T-cell reconstitution after alpha-beta-depleted transplantation in children. TCRdb reprocessed the PCR reads with MiXCR, giving one entry per CDR3 protein. The sample lists some 240,000 distinct CDR3 sequences, 12% occurring once. The material sequenced was PBMCs from the stem cell graft donor, taken from the stem cell graft. The receptors originated from a human donor who donated a stem cell graft to a child with acute lymphoblastic leukemia. Both conserved end residues are part of each CDR3. Fields, in order: CDR3 protein, CDR3 DNA, D gene, V gene, J gene, clone size. D genes are given only for firm matches. For some rows the clone size is stated as once, few or many, or as a class when expanded; others skip it.

CSVGGTGSYGYTF	TGCAGCGTTGGGGGAACAGGGAGCTATGGCTACACCTTC	.	TRBV29-1	TRBJ1-2	many
CASSYDTTDAYEQYF	TGTGCCAGCAGCTACGACACCACAGACGCCTACGAGCAGTACTTC	.	TRBV4-2	TRBJ2-7	few
CASLFRPQVSNQPQHF	TGCGCCAGCTTATTTCGACCGCAAGTGAGCAATCAGCCCCAGCATTTT	.	TRBV5-1	TRBJ1-5	many
CASSLRQGGQPQHF	TGTGCCAGCAGTTTACGACAAGGAGGCCAGCCCCAGCATTTT	.	TRBV28	TRBJ1-5	many
CSVGNNQETQYF	TGCAGCGTTGGCAACAACCAAGAGACCCAGTACTTC	.	TRBV29-1	TRBJ2-5	many
CASRAQGAISNEQFF	TGTGCCAGCAGAGCCCAGGGGGCCATAAGTAATGAGCAGTTCTTC	TRBD1	TRBV6-2/TRBV6-3	TRBJ2-1	.
CSLEIGLGDTQYF	TGCAGCCTCGAGATCGGGCTCGGGGATACGCAGTATTTT	.	TRBV29-1	TRBJ2-3	many
CSARDMGSGSYEQYF	TGCAGTGCTAGAGATATGGGTAGCGGGAGCTACGAGCAGTACTTC	TRBD2	TRBV20-1	TRBJ2-7	many
CASSLKGDRASYEQYF	TGTGCCAGCAGCTTAAAGGGGGACAGGGCATCCTACGAGCAGTACTTC	TRBD1	TRBV7-3	TRBJ2-7	few
CSARSWISYEQYF	TGCAGTGCTAGGAGCTGGATCTCCTACGAGCAGTACTTC	.	TRBV20-1	TRBJ2-7	many
CASSSTDGSTDTQYF	TGTGCCAGCAGCTCCACGGACGGTAGCACAGATACGCAGTATTTT	.	TRBV7-3	TRBJ2-3	many
CSAEGTAQETQYF	TGCAGTGCTGAGGGGACAGCTCAAGAGACCCAGTACTTC	TRBD1	TRBV20-1	TRBJ2-5	many
CASSLYLASDTQYF	TGTGCCAGCAGTTTATATCTAGCTTCCGATACGCAGTATTTT	.	TRBV27	TRBJ2-3	few
CASRSQGDSANTGELFF	TGTGCCAGCAGGTCCCAGGGGGACAGCGCGAACACCGGGGAGCTGTTTTTT	TRBD1	TRBV3-1	TRBJ2-2	.
CASSLFESNTGELFF	TGCGCCAGCAGCTTGTTTGAATCGAACACCGGGGAGCTGTTTTTT	.	TRBV5-1	TRBJ2-2	many
CASSQDVAGAQPQHF	TGCGCCAGCAGCCAAGACGTGGCAGGGGCTCAGCCCCAGCATTTT	.	TRBV4-3	TRBJ1-5	few
CASSYLVRAGDNSPLHF	TGTGCCAGCAGTTACTTGGTACGGGCGGGAGATAATTCACCCCTCCACTTT	.	TRBV6-5	TRBJ1-6	many